This TCR beta chain is from a study of blood T cell repertoires in COVID-19 (dated by TCRdb to 2020 to 2021). Regarding the study in general: The collaborator samples originated in the United States, Italy and Spain and spanned the acute and convalescent phases of COVID-19. The samples were drawn from two sources: the first 160 participants of the ongoing ImmuneRACE study, and 1,000 to 1,500 subjects contributed by 6 global collaborators. Where available, HLA class I and class II types were taken from metadata supplied by the sample provider and were not determined by assay-based typing. A freely available public database, intended as a resource for researchers studying the immune response to SARS-CoV-2, is where the repertoires were released. The material from the prospective study consisted of cDNA or gDNA derived from T cells, B-cell-depleted T cells, or PBMCs. The sample metadata nearly always contained a de-identified subject ID, COVID-19 status, age in years and sex. The dataset comprised deeply sampled blood TCRbeta repertoires from subjects exposed to, actively infected with, or recovered from COVID-19.

Results the study describes overall, beyond this receptor: The quantity of clinical and demographic metadata differed by source and by participant and was supplied without curation.

V loses 6 bases of germline sequence and J loses 6 bases, and the interval between the two ends is 12 bases. CDR1 and CDR2, per the germline V gene, are MNHEY and SVGAGI. Measured from the cysteine to the phenylalanine, the CDR3 is 13 residues long. Just CDR3 DNA is preserved here, 39 bases in frame from base 1. A note on this clone: Its antigen target is currently unknown. Within one base of it there is no much larger clone, and no base qualities were kept.

TCRbeta CDR3 regions were amplified from genomic DNA using the immunoSEQ Assay, a bias-controlled multiplex PCR. The authors' analysis ran thus. The number of nucleated cells in each sample was estimated from the amplification of reference gene primers within the assay. To quantify the absolute abundance of each unique TCRbeta CDR3 rearrangement, sequence reads were collapsed and filtered. Productive Simpson clonality was computed per sample as the square root of Simpson's diversity index over productive rearrangements. TCRdb limited this immuneACCESS table to in-frame rearrangements with V and J called. A share of clones is missing; checked studies link under half to unresolved V genes, and the rest is unexplained. V, J and clone size reflect that table, while D and trimming were determined from the DNA. A total of some 120,000 clones appear in this sample, roughly 87% of them only once. About a sixth of the sample lies in the top ten.

In the prospective study, participants were about 18 to 100 years old, resided in fewer than 25 geographic areas of the United States, and were enrolled through a virtual design. In the prospective study, cohorts were assigned on the basis of participant-reported clinical history obtained from a screening survey and a study questionnaire. ImmuneRACE Cohort 3 recovered participants were defined by two consecutive negative NP/OP PCR tests, healthcare professional clearance, or symptom resolution. Mobile phlebotomists in the prospective study collected whole blood, serum and a nasopharyngeal or oropharyngeal swab from every participant. Additional blood draws and questionnaires over an approximately 2-month period could optionally be provided by prospective study participants. Prospective study blood samples were shipped either frozen or at room temperature before DNA extraction.

The chain is made from TRBV6-5 and TRBJ1-5, with TRBD1 perhaps the D gene, on 6 matching bases. This sequence originates from a man aged 25 to 40 who had recovered from COVID-19. Sequencing input: PBMCs or T cells enriched from blood (not recorded which). The bases read TGTGCCAGCAGCCTGAAAGGGGGTCAGCCCCAGCATTTT. This is translated as CASSLKGGQPQHF.